Included here is one T cell receptor (beta chain) sequence, with context. This record comes from a study of control samples from healthy donors and cancer patients. Libraries were prepared by immunoSEQ multiplex PCR; TCRdb keeps only in-frame clonotypes and omits some of them. The sample lists 70,000 to 95,000 clones, more than 70% seen once, with roughly a fifth in the top ten. Looked up from germline, CDR1 is LNHDA and CDR2 is SQIVND (reference sequence). Trimming pared 4 bases from V and 4 bases from J, leaving 19 bases between. The CDR3 has 16 amino acids. The sequence derives from a man in his fifties in good health. The chain recombines TRBV19 with TRBJ1-1, with D perhaps TRBD1 (5 bases). The sequencing input was blood. The CDR3 loop reads CASSTEAGYGTTEAFF. Here the CDR3 DNA reads TGTGCCAGTAGTACCGAGGCAGGGTATGGGACCACTGAAGCTTTCTTT.